The rows below give T cell receptor beta chains drawn from one sample of a study of blood T cells in healthy people across ages. TCRdb used MiXCR to reprocess the 5' RACE reads, holding one entry per CDR3 protein. Altogether about 650,000 distinct CDR3 sequences are present, about 50% being singletons, with the ten largest covering 13%. What was sequenced was blood. These receptors came from a woman aged 80 or over in good health. CDR3s leave out the opening cysteine and the closing phenylalanine or tryptophan. A row's size may be missing; if present it is once, few, many or a size class.

CDR3	V	J	size
ASSFILGQGVYEQY	TRBV7-9	TRBJ2-7	many
ASSQAGGNGYT	TRBV7-9	TRBJ1-2	few
ASSRAAGGCEQY	TRBV3-1	TRBJ2-7	NA
SARDPRGGRDTEAF	TRBV20-1	TRBJ1-1	NA
ALGQGASVLF	TRBV30	TRBJ1-4	NA
ASSVRTGIGEQY	TRBV12-3/TRBV12-4	TRBJ2-7	NA
SVGPEAKNIQY	TRBV20-1	TRBJ2-4	NA
ASSPRRETQY	TRBV3-1	TRBJ2-5	many
ASSKRSNNEQF	TRBV9	TRBJ2-1	NA
ASSYPRTGWATGTDTQY	TRBV6-6	TRBJ2-3	many
ASSVEGRTGELF	TRBV2	TRBJ2-2	NA
ASRTVTEAF	TRBV7-9	TRBJ1-1	NA
ASSDKGYQETQY	TRBV25-1	TRBJ2-5	few
SVEEASGLFYEQY	TRBV29-1	NA	NA
SAPGLAGNTGELF	TRBV20-1	TRBJ2-2	NA
ASSLELLTGETQY	TRBV28	TRBJ2-5	NA
ASTPTAGAYEQY	TRBV7-2	TRBJ2-7	many
ASSRAGRGYLLPSPYEQY	TRBV28	TRBJ2-7	NA
ASSRGVGRGLYNEQF	TRBV14	TRBJ2-1	NA
ASSQTTGDQYEQY	TRBV4-3	TRBJ2-7	NA
ASSSEWRHTDTQY	TRBV7-3	TRBJ2-3	few
ASSLAGGLYEQF	TRBV7-3	TRBJ2-1	many
ASSSPTGVHT	TRBV5-1	TRBJ1-2	NA
ASGLWMDTQY	TRBV12-5	TRBJ2-3	many
SAKGETPSTHGYT	TRBV20-1	TRBJ1-2	few
ASSQDDSPAQY	TRBV4-1	TRBJ2-5	NA
AISESLLPGELF	TRBV10-3	TRBJ2-2	few
ASSQDLVAGELF	TRBV3-1	TRBJ2-2	NA
ATSDPTVYNEQF	TRBV24-1	TRBJ2-1	NA
ASSQVQGDEQF	TRBV4-1	TRBJ2-1	NA
ATSRDLVRGETQY	TRBV15	TRBJ2-5	NA
AWRREGNEQF	TRBV30	TRBJ2-1	few
SVEVTGGRSF	TRBV29-1	TRBJ1-1	NA
ASSPGTVGQETQY	TRBV5-1	TRBJ2-5	NA
ASSLRLRTGDTGIQY	TRBV7-3	TRBJ2-4	NA
SAGNSDFSNQPQH	TRBV20-1	TRBJ1-5	many
SHPGPGYGYT	TRBV29-1	TRBJ1-2	NA
ASRQKGYGGNTEAF	TRBV27	TRBJ1-1	NA
ASSYSIQAANYGYT	TRBV6-2/TRBV6-3	TRBJ1-2	NA
SVKRGARHTEAF	TRBV29-1	TRBJ1-1	NA
ASSYAPNLRPEAF	TRBV6-2/TRBV6-3	TRBJ1-1	NA
GTQSGTALNEQF	TRBV29-1	TRBJ2-1	NA
ASSQAPQGLRYEQY	TRBV4-1	NA	NA
ASSLDREPSNTGELF	TRBV12-3/TRBV12-4	TRBJ2-2	few
ASSLVSGEIDEQY	TRBV5-1	TRBJ2-7	NA